This T cell receptor beta chain emerged from a study of OX40 agonist ivuxolimab in advanced cancers. In the study overall: The patients got ivuxolimab, which is an agonistic anti-OX40 (CD134) antibody.

Using immunoSEQ multiplex PCR, the repertoire was profiled, and TCRdb retains in-frame clones only, with some absent. The sample lists 7,000 to 9,500 clones, about 88% occurring once. Autoimmune disease history or systemic immunosuppression led to patient exclusion. Specimen: CD4+ or CD8+ T cells sorted from blood, collected in a trial of the OX40 agonist ivuxolimab. The TCR originated in an adult with an advanced solid tumor such as melanoma, head and neck, liver or kidney cancer.

CDR3 protein: CAISGTESSYEQYF. The CDR3 DNA reads TGTGCCATCAGCGGGACGGAGAGCTCCTACGAGCAGTACTTC. The gene calls are TRBV10-3 and TRBJ2-5; the D gene could be TRBD1 or TRBD2 (5 bases each). The J call is uncertain, as TRBJ2-7 better fits the DNA end. The CDR3 loop spans 14 amino acids. In germline, CDR1 is ENHRY, CDR2 SYGVKD.